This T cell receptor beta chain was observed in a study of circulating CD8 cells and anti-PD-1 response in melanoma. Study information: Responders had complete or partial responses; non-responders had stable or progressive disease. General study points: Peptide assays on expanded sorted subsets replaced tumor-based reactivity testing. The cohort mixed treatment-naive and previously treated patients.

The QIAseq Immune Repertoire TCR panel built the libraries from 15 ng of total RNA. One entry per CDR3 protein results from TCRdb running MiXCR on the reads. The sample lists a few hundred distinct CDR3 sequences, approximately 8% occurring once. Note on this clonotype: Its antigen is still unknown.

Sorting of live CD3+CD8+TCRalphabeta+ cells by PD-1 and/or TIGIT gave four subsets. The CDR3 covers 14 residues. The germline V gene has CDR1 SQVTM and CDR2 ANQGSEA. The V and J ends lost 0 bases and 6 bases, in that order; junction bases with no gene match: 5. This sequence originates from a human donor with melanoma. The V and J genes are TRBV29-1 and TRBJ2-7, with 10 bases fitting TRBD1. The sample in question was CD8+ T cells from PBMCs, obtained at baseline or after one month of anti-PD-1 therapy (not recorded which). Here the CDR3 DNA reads TGCAGCGTTGAAGAAGGGACAGGGGTGCTCGAGCAGTACTTC. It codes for CSVEEGTGVLEQYF.